Listed below are T cell receptor beta chains from one sample, sequenced in a study of blood T cell repertoires in COVID-19. Here immunoSEQ multiplex PCR was the method, and the copy in TCRdb shows in-frame clones only, minus some. This table has some 130,000 clones, roughly 71% appearing once. Sequenced: peripheral blood. These receptor sequences come from a man older than 75 with acute or convalescent COVID-19. The CDR3 runs from the conserved cysteine through the conserved F or W. A D gene is named only where the DNA matches it firmly. Rows give clone size only sometimes, using once, few, many, or a class for an expanded clone.

clone size | J gene | D gene | V gene | CDR3 DNA | CDR3 protein
. | TRBJ1-2 | TRBD1 | TRBV29-1 | TGCAGCGTTGTGGGAGACAGGGGTTTATTTGGCTACACCTTC | CSVVGDRGLFGYTF
. | TRBJ1-5 | . | TRBV2 | TGTGCCAGCAGAAGACTTAGCAATCAGCCCCAGCATTTT | CASRRLSNQPQHF
. | TRBJ1-1 | TRBD1 | TRBV11-2 | TGTGCCAGCAGGGGGACAGGGGTTAGTGAAGCTTTCTTT | CASRGTGVSEAFF
. | TRBJ1-3 | TRBD1 | TRBV3-1/TRBV3-2 | TGTGCCAGCAGCCACAGACAGGGTCAAGACACCATATATTTT | CASSHRQGQDTIYF
. | TRBJ1-2 | . | TRBV5-1 | TGCGCCAGCAGCTTGGGGCAGGGAGGGAACTATGGCTACACCTTC | CASSLGQGGNYGYTF
many | TRBJ2-1 | . | TRBV19 | TGTGCCAGTTCCTTGGGGAGCTCCTACAATGAGCAGTTCTTC | CASSLGSSYNEQFF
. | TRBJ2-5 | TRBD1 | TRBV7-8 | TGTGCCAGCAGCTTAGTGGGGACAGGGGTTGAGACCCAGTACTTC | CASSLVGTGVETQYF
once | TRBJ2-3 | . | TRBV20-1 | TGCAGTGCTAGTAGCCTGTCTAGCACAGATACGCAGTATTTT | CSASSLSSTDTQYF
. | TRBJ1-3 | . | TRBV7-6 | TGTGCCAGCAGCCAACCCGGGACAACTGGAAACACCATATATTTT | CASSQPGTTGNTIYF
. | TRBJ2-6 | TRBD1 | TRBV3-1/TRBV3-2 | TGTGCCAGCAGCCAAGATCGGAGGACAGGGTACGGGGCCAACGTCCTGACTTTC | CASSQDRRTGYGANVLTF
. | TRBJ1-1 | . | TRBV7-9 | TGTGCCAGCAGCGTTAGGGGCATGGCTGAAGCTTTCTTT | CASSVRGMAEAFF
. | TRBJ2-3 | TRBD1 | TRBV10-3 | TGTGCCATCAGTGAAGGGGACAGTGGTGCAGATACGCAGTATTTT | CAISEGDSGADTQYF
. | TRBJ2-5 | . | TRBV6-2/TRBV6-3 | TGTGCCAGCAGTTACTCGACAGGTGCCCAAGAGACCCAGTACTTC | CASSYSTGAQETQYF
. | TRBJ2-7 | . | TRBV28 | TGTGCCAGCAGTTTTTCCCTCAGGGGCCTTTCCTACGAGCAGTACTTC | CASSFSLRGLSYEQYF
. | TRBJ2-1 | TRBD1 | TRBV5-1 | TGCGCCAGCAGCTTGGAGGACAGGGGGTCTGACAATGAGCAGTTCTTC | CASSLEDRGSDNEQFF
. | TRBJ2-2 | . | TRBV14 | TGTGCCAGCAGCCCCCCAGGAGCGGCCACCGGGGAGCTGTTTTTT | CASSPPGAATGELFF
. | TRBJ2-7 | TRBD1 | TRBV18 | TGTGCCAGCTCACCCGACAGGGGTTCCTACGAGCAGTACTTC | CASSPDRGSYEQYF
. | TRBJ2-5 | TRBD2 | TRBV18 | TGTGCCAGCTCACCACCTCTAGCGGGGCAAGAGACCCAGTACTTC | CASSPPLAGQETQYF
. | TRBJ2-7 | TRBD1 | TRBV7-2 | TGTGCCAGCAGCACCCGGACAGGATACTACGAGCAGTACTTC | CASSTRTGYYEQYF
. | TRBJ2-7 | . | TRBV28 | TGTGCCAGCAGTTCTTGGACAGTCTCCTACGAGCAGTACTTC | CASSSWTVSYEQYF
. | TRBJ2-2 | . | TRBV5-1 | TGCGCCAGCAGCCTCTGGACAGACAACACCGGGGAGCTGTTTTTT | CASSLWTDNTGELFF
. | TRBJ1-4 | . | TRBV5-6 | TGTGCCAGCAGCTTGACAGCAGATGAAAAACTGTTTTTT | CASSLTADEKLFF
. | TRBJ2-5 | TRBD1 | TRBV5-4 | TGTGCCAGCAGCTTGGCGGGACAGGGGGGGCGAGAGACCCAGTACTTC | CASSLAGQGGRETQYF
. | TRBJ1-6 | . | TRBV27 | TGTGCCAGCAGGGCGGAGGAGGGTGATACTTCACCCCTCCACTTT | CASRAEEGDTSPLHF
many | TRBJ2-7 | . | TRBV28 | TGTGCCAGCAGTTCGGGACAATCTACCTACGAGCAGTACTTC | CASSSGQSTYEQYF
few | TRBJ2-3 | . | TRBV9 | TGTGCCAGCAGCCCCGTGCGGGGTGCGCAGTATTTT | CASSPVRGAQYF
. | TRBJ1-6 | . | TRBV5-4 | TGTGCCAGCAGCTTGGTTCCGGGAGCCTATAATTCACCCCTCCACTTT | CASSLVPGAYNSPLHF
few | TRBJ2-2 | . | TRBV10-3 | TGTGCCATCAGTGCAAGGGAGGCGAGGAACACCGGGGAGCTGTTTTTT | CAISAREARNTGELFF
. | TRBJ2-3 | TRBD2 | TRBV10-2 | TGCGCCAGCCGACTCCCGGGACTAGCCTTTCCGCAGTATTTT | CASRLPGLAFPQYF
. | TRBJ1-1 | . | TRBV27 | TGTGCCAGCAGTTTAACAACGCTCACTGAAGCTTTCTTT | CASSLTTLTEAFF
. | TRBJ1-5 | . | TRBV19 | TGTGCCAGTAGTGCACAGGATTTGGGGAATCAGCCCCAGCATTTT | CASSAQDLGNQPQHF
few | TRBJ2-5 | TRBD2 | TRBV3-1/TRBV3-2 | TGTGCCAGCAGCCCAACGGGGGGTGGGGAGACCCAGTACTTC | CASSPTGGGETQYF
once | TRBJ2-7 | TRBD1 | TRBV6-2/TRBV6-3 | TGTGCCAGCAGTTACTCCCCGCTGGGACAGGGGAGAGAGCAGTACTTC | CASSYSPLGQGREQYF
. | TRBJ2-3 | TRBD2 | TRBV6-5 | TGTGCCAGCAGTCGGGGGAACCGGGGGGGAAATACGCAGTATTTT | CASSRGNRGGNTQYF
. | TRBJ1-1 | . | TRBV18 | TGTGCCAGCACCCTAGAAAAGGGGGTAGGAGCTTTCTTT | CASTLEKGVGAFF
. | TRBJ1-1 | TRBD1 | TRBV19 | TGTGCCAGTAGTATTTTGGGACAGAGAAACACTGAAGCTTTCTTT | CASSILGQRNTEAFF
. | TRBJ1-3 | TRBD1 | TRBV28 | TGTGCCAGCAGTTTAGGGACAGGGGGCGTCTCTGGAAACACCATATATTTT | CASSLGTGGVSGNTIYF
. | TRBJ2-7 | . | TRBV15 | TGTGCCACCAGCAGAGAGGGGACTGCCTACGAGCAGTACTTC | CATSREGTAYEQYF
. | TRBJ1-5 | . | TRBV4-1 | TGCGCCAGCAGCTCCGCGGGCGGAATAAATCAGCCCCAGCATTTT | CASSSAGGINQPQHF
. | TRBJ1-2 | TRBD1 | TRBV3-1/TRBV3-2 | TGTGCCAGCAGCCCCCGACAGGGGATCTATGGCTACACCTTC | CASSPRQGIYGYTF
few | TRBJ2-2 | TRBD1 | TRBV29-1 | TGCACCGGACAGGGAGACACCGGGGAGCTGTTTTTT | CTGQGDTGELFF
once | TRBJ2-7 | TRBD1 | TRBV28 | TGTGCCAGCAGTTTCCAGGGGGCGAGGGAGCAGTACTTC | CASSFQGAREQYF
. | TRBJ2-7 | . | TRBV4-2 | TGTGCCAGCAGCCAAGATCGGGAGCGGGAGCAGTACTTC | CASSQDREREQYF
once | TRBJ1-2 | . | TRBV3-1/TRBV3-2 | TGTGCCAGCAGCCCCGTGGGGGGGGAGTATGGCTACACCTTC | CASSPVGGEYGYTF